The sequence of this TCR beta chain was determined in a study of CD8 T cells in ankylosing spondylitis. This clonotype turned up a few times. One entry per CDR3 protein results from TCRdb running MiXCR on the 5' RACE reads. This sample has some 150,000 distinct CDR3 sequences, with 44% found just once. Germline V lookup: CDR1 MNHEY, CDR2 SVGAGI. V lost 2 bases to trimming and J lost 4 bases, with 11 bases between them. This CDR3 spans 14 amino acids. This TCR was sampled from a male donor with ankylosing spondylitis. The source material was synovial fluid, either unsorted or a sorted T cell fraction (not recorded which). This rearrangement joins TRBV6-5 to TRBJ1-1; D is possibly TRBD1 (6 bases). DNA for the CDR3: TGTGCCAGCAGTTACGGCAGGGGAGGCACTGAAGCTTTCTTT. It codes for CASSYGRGGTEAFF.